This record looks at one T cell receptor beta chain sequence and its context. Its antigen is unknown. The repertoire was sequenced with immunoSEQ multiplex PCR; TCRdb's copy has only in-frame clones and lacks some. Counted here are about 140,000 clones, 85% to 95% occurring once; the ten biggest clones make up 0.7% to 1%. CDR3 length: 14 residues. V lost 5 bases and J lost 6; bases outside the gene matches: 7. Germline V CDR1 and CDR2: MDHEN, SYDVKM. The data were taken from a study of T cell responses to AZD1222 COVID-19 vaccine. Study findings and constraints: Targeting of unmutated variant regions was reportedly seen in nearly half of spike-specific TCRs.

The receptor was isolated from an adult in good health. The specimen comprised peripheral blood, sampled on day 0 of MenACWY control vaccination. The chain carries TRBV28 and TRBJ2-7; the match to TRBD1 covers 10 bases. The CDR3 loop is CASSGPGQGSEQYF. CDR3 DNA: TGTGCCAGCAGTGGACCGGGACAGGGGAGCGAGCAGTACTTC.